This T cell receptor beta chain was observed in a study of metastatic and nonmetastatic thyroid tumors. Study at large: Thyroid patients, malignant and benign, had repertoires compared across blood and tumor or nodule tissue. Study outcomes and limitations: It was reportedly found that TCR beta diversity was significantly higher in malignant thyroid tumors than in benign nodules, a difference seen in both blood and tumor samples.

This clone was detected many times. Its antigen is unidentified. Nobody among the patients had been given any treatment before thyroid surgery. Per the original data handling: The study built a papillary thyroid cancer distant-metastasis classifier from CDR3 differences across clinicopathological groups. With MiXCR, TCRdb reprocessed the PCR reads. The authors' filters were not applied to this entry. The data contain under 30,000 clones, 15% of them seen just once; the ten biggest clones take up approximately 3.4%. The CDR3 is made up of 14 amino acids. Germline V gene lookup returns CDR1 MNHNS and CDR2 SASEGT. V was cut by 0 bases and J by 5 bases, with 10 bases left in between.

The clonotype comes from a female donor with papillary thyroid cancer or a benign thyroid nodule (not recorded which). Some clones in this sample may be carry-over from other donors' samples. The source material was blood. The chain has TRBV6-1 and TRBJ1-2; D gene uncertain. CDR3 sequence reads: CASSEASGSYGYTF. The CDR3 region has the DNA TGTGCCAGCAGTGAAGCCTCCGGGTCTTATGGCTACACCTTC.